This T cell receptor (beta chain) was sequenced in a study of blood T cells in healthy people across ages. The germline CDR1 and CDR2 sequences are GTSNPN and SVGIG (reference sequence). The germline V and J ends were trimmed by 2 bases and 4 bases, with 12 bases remaining between them. The CDR3 sequence is 14 residues long. Then a second PCR, running roughly 6 to 12 cycles, was carried out with a sample-barcoded 5' primer and a J-beta primer mix. One entry per CDR3 protein, called by TCRdb with MiXCR from the 5' RACE reads. The data contain 1.5 million or so distinct CDR3 sequences, approximately 39% of them singletons. Notes on the study in general: More naive CD4+ cells and higher diversity were found in long-lived than in aged donors.

This clonotype was seen just once. What it recognizes is unknown. The chain combines TRBV30 with TRBJ2-1; D gene unclear. The specimen was blood. The TCR comes from a woman aged 18-29 years in good health. The CDR3 loop reads CAWSPGGEYNEQFF. CDR3 sequence (DNA): TGTGCCTGGAGTCCTGGCGGAGAATACAATGAGCAGTTCTTC.